The clone carrying this T cell receptor (beta chain) was seen a handful of times. Next came a second PCR, run for about 6 to 11 cycles, which used a sample-barcoded 5' primer along with a J-beta primer mix. TCRdb re-analysed the 5' RACE reads in MiXCR, keeping a single row per CDR3 protein. Here the sample spans roughly 830,000 distinct CDR3 sequences, 60% to 80% being singletons. This sample stems from a study of blood T cells in healthy people across ages. Germline V gives CDR1 LGHNA, CDR2 YNFKEQ. The J segment lost 0 bases and the V segment lost 0 bases, leaving 14 bases of the junction unmatched. This CDR3 comprises 22 residues.

The source of this sequence is a man aged 25 to 45 in good health. The sample was blood. The chain couples TRBV4-2 to TRBJ2-2; 12 bases line up with TRBD2. CDR3 DNA: TGTGCCAGCAGCCAAGAGGGCGCTAGCGGGGGGGCCCTCATTGCGAACACCGGGGAGCTGTTTTTT. Translated: CASSQEGASGGALIANTGELFF.